This T cell receptor (beta chain) derives from a study of regulatory T cells in long-lasting Graves disease. This CDR3 has 14 amino acids. Deletions cut 2 bases from V and 4 bases from J, with 11 bases between. This clonotype was seen repeatedly, ten times or more. Regarding time point: persistent/refractory GD, antithyroid drugs over 5 years with positive TRAb. Scientists built the TCR library using RNA that was extracted from PBMCs. According to the study, TCR beta libraries were built with iRepertoire HTBI primers and CDR3-region Arm-PCR. Using its own MiXCR run on the multiplex PCR reads, TCRdb lists one record per CDR3 protein. This table holds around 500,000 distinct CDR3 sequences, around 20% found once.

The sequencing used peripheral blood mononuclear cells (PBMCs), collected when the disease was refractory, from a patient treated with antithyroid drugs. The V call is TRBV12-3 or TRBV12-4, the J call TRBJ1-1; D is uncertain. The clonotype comes from a female donor with Graves disease. CDR3 region: CASSLLEGSTEAFF. CDR3 coding DNA: TGTGCCAGCAGTTTACTGGAAGGATCCACTGAAGCTTTCTTT.